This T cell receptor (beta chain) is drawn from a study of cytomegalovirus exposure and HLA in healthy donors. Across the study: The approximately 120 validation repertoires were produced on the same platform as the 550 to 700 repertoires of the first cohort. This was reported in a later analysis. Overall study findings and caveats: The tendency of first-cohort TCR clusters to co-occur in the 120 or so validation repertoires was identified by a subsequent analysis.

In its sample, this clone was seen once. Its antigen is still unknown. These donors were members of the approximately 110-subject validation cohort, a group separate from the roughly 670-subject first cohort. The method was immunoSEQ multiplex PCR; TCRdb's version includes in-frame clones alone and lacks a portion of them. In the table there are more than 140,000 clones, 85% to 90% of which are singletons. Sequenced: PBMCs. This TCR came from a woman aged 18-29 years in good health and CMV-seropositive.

CDR3 sequence reads: CAWSFLASGPYEQYF. CDR3 nucleotides: TGTGCCTGGAGCTTTTTGGCTAGCGGTCCCTACGAGCAGTACTTC. The chain has TRBV30 and TRBJ2-7, with 7 bases identical to TRBD2. Per germline, CDR1 GTSNPN and CDR2 SVGIG (reference sequence). This CDR3 has 15 amino acids. With 3 bases clipped from V and 2 bases from J, the junction kept 10 bases outside the gene matches.